This T cell receptor (beta chain) was sequenced for a study of cytomegalovirus exposure and HLA in healthy donors. Study-wide points: In a later analysis, first-cohort TCR clusters were found to tend to co-occur in the 120 or so validation repertoires. Under in vitro conditions, a few CMV-associated chains were confirmed as specific for CMV antigens.

Assay used: immunoSEQ multiplex PCR; TCRdb lists only in-frame clones, some missing. The sample shows 170,000 or so clones, roughly 80% of them seen only once. The donors were members of the validation cohort comprising roughly 130 subjects, separate from the roughly 600-subject first cohort. A word on this clone: What it recognizes is unknown.

The length of the CDR3 is 13 residues. V lost 5 bases, J lost 6 bases, and 5 bases stayed unmatched. CDR1 SSHAT and CDR2 FNYEAQ come from the germline V gene (reference sequence). The receptor's source is a woman between 18 and 30 years old in good health and CMV-seropositive. What was sequenced was PBMCs. The chain uses TRBV7-7 and TRBJ2-5; 8 bases match TRBD1. The CDR3, as DNA: TGTGCCAGCAGCACGACAGGGGAAAAGACCCAGTACTTC. Its protein product is CASSTTGEKTQYF.